This T cell receptor beta chain was captured by sequencing in a study of blood T cell repertoires in COVID-19. Study information: Collection of acute and convalescent COVID-19 samples took place in the United States, Italy and Spain. PBMCs, B-cell-depleted T cells, or T cells were the source of the cDNA or gDNA that made up the material.

Per the original data handling: Cell counts per sample came from amplifying reference gene primers. Repertoires were generated with immunoSEQ multiplex PCR, while TCRdb's copy carries only in-frame clones and drops some. That table supplies the V and J calls and clone size; D and trimming were determined from the DNA. Among approximately 270,000 clones listed, around 86% were seen once. The ends were cut back, 5 bases at V and 5 bases at J, with 18 bases in the middle. Germline V lookup: CDR1 SGHTA, CDR2 FQGNSA. The CDR3 runs 15 residues. The source of this sequence is a man aged 50 or older with acute or convalescent COVID-19. The sequenced sample consisted of peripheral blood. The chain has TRBV7-2 and TRBJ1-2; D unclear. The CDR3 nucleotides read TGTGCCAGCAGCCCGTCGGGGTCCGAGGTGTATGGCTACACCTTC. Its translation is CASSPSGSEVYGYTF.